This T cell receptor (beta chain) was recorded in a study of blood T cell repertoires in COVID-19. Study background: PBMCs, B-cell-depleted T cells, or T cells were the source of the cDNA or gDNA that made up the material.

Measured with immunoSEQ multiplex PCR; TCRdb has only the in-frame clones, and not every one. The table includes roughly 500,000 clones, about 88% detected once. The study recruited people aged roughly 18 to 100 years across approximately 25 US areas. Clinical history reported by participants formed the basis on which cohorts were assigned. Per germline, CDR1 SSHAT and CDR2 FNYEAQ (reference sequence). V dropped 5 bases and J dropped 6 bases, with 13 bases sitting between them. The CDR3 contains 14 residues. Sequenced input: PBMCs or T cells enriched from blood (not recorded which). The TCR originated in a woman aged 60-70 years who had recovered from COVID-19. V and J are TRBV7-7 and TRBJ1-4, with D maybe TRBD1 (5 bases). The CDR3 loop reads CASSISRAHEKLFF. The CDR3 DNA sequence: TGTGCCAGCAGCATAAGCAGGGCTCATGAAAAACTGTTTTTT.